This entry lists 31 T cell receptor beta chains sequenced from one sample in a study of metastatic and nonmetastatic thyroid tumors. Thyroid surgery had not been preceded by any treatment in any patient. TCRdb re-called the PCR reads through MiXCR. The sample shows approximately 20,000 clones, 10% to 15% of them seen only once. The sample comprised blood. The receptor set was obtained from a male donor with papillary thyroid cancer or a benign thyroid nodule (not recorded which). Some clones in this sample may be carry-over from other donors' samples.

This clone is categorized as medium-sized. This chain uses TRBV6-1 with TRBJ2-7, with no clear D. There are 14 residues in the CDR3. Deletions cut 5 bases from V and 10 bases from J, with 21 bases between. The germline V gene encodes CDR1 MNHNS and CDR2 SASEGT. The CDR3 DNA reads TGTGCCAGCAGTTCCGGACGGCGAAGTGGTGAACAGTACTTC. Translating gives CASSSGRRSGEQYF.

This clone was found a few times. This may be a read error, as it is one base from a much larger clone. Other DNA sequences in the sample encode the same CDR3. The V gene is TRBV9, the J gene TRBJ2-3; D gene unclear. Germline V CDR1 and CDR2: SGDLS, YYNGEE. The CDR3 is made up of 13 amino acids. The CDR3 DNA follows: TGCGCCAGCAGCGCCTCGGATCTAGGTACGCAGTATTTT. Translating it yields CASSASDLGTQYF. The whole variable domain, filled in from reference TRBV9 and TRBJ2-3, reads DSGVTQTPKHLITATGQRVTLRCSPRSGDLSVYWYQQSLDQGLQFLIQYYNGEERAKGNILERFSAQQFPDLHSELNLSSLELGDSALYFCASSASDLGTQYFGPGTRLTVL.

There are many counts of this clone. The gene calls are TRBV7-6 and TRBJ2-2, with 9 positions matching TRBD2. CDR1 is SGHVS and CDR2 is FNYEAQ in the germline V gene. Germline trimming cut 2 bases from V and 3 bases from J; bases unmatched to any gene: 7. The CDR3 is made up of 17 amino acids. The CDR3 sequence: CASSLLVAGGYTGELFF. CDR3 in DNA: TGTGCCAGCAGCTTACTGGTCGCGGGAGGGTACACCGGGGAGCTGTTTTTT.

This clone was seen at least ten times. The chain employs TRBV2 and TRBJ2-3; 9 bases match TRBD1. The CDR3 is 15 residues long. Germline-derived CDR1 and CDR2 are SNHLY and FYNNEI. The V gene end was trimmed by 7 bases and the J gene end by 9 bases; junction bases not matched to a gene: 14. The CDR3 protein is CASNQQGAVGGTQYF. Written as DNA, the CDR3 is TGTGCCAGCAACCAACAGGGGGCAGTGGGGGGGACGCAGTATTTT.

The table lists this clone with many counts. The CDR3 here is CASSRTGTGADTQYF. CDR3 coding DNA: TGCGCCAGCAGCCGCACCGGGACAGGGGCAGATACGCAGTATTTT. This rearrangement joins TRBV5-1 to TRBJ2-3; TRBD1 matches 10 bases. Trimming took 4 bases from V and 4 from J; bases not matched to a gene: 6. This CDR3 region has 15 residues. Germline V gene lookup returns CDR1 SGHRS and CDR2 YFSETQ.

This clone was seen at least ten times. A much larger clone is a single base away; this may be a read error. V is TRBV20-1 and J is TRBJ2-2, with TRBD1 matching over 9 bases. Per the germline V gene, CDR1 is DFQATT and CDR2 is SNEGSKA (reference sequence). The CDR3 length is 13 residues. For the CDR3, the DNA is TGCGGTGCAAACAGGGGGCGGACCGGGGAGCTGTTTTTT. It encodes CGANRGRTGELFF.

Ten or more counts support this clone. The rearrangement joins TRBV3-1 to TRBJ2-7; 15 bases are shared with TRBD2. This CDR3 has 16 residues. The V and J ends lost 3 bases and 6 bases, in that order; junction bases with no gene match: 6. The germline gives CDR1 LGHDT, CDR2 YNNKEL (reference sequence). CDR3 sequence: CASSHGTSGRIGEQYF. CDR3 bases: TGTGCCAGCAGCCACGGGACTAGCGGGAGGATTGGCGAGCAGTACTTC.

This clone was detected ten times or more. V and J are TRBV5-1 and TRBJ2-6, with D possibly matching TRBD1 (7 bases). The CDR3 spans 16 residues. Germline V CDR1 and CDR2: SGHRS, YFSETQ. The V end was cut by 1 base, the J end by 2 bases, with 10 bases between. CDR3 amino acids: CASSLPRGAGANVLTF. In DNA form, the CDR3 reads TGCGCCAGCAGCTTGCCCAGGGGGGCTGGGGCCAACGTCCTGACTTTC.

The table lists this clone with many counts. The chain links TRBV18 to TRBJ1-6; no definite D call. Looked up from germline, CDR1 is KGHSH and CDR2 is LQKENI. The CDR3 runs 12 residues. V lost 5 bases, J lost 8 bases, and 7 bases lay in between. DNA for the CDR3: TGTGCCAGCTCAAGATACGATTCACCCCTCCACTTT. Protein: CASSRYDSPLHF.

This clone was seen ten or more times. The chain employs TRBV11-2 and TRBJ1-2; a possible D gene is TRBD1 (6 bases). The CDR3 is made up of 14 amino acids. Trimming left V 5 bases short and J 0 bases short, with 10 bases between. Germline CDR1 is SGHAT and CDR2 is FQNNGV. CDR3 protein: CASSPGATNYGYTF. CDR3 bases: TGTGCCAGCAGCCCGGGGGCGACTAACTATGGCTACACCTTC. Filled out from reference TRBV11-2 and TRBJ1-2, the complete variable domain reads EAGVAQSPRYKIIEKRQSVAFWCNPISGHATLYWYQQILGQGPKLLIQFQNNGVVDDSQLPKDRFSAERLKGVDSTLKIQPAKLEDSAVYLCASSPGATNYGYTFGSGTRLTVV.

In this sample, this clone is medium-sized (0.01 to 0.1%). J is TRBJ2-1 and V is TRBV30; 11 bases line up with TRBD2. The germline V gene has CDR1 GTSNPN and CDR2 SVGIG (reference sequence). The CDR3 is made up of 11 amino acids. Trimming removed 0 bases from V and 14 bases from J; junction bases left unmatched: 0. The DNA for the CDR3 is TGTGCCTGGAGTGTACTAGCGGGAGAGTTCTTC. This sequence encodes CAWSVLAGEFF.

Relative to its sample, this clone is medium-sized. This rearrangement joins TRBV5-1 to TRBJ2-6; D is uncertain. Trimming left V 3 bases short and J 0 bases short, with 7 bases between. The CDR3 runs to 15 residues. In germline, CDR1 is SGHRS, CDR2 YFSETQ. The CDR3 sequence is CASSWVASGANVLTF. The DNA of the CDR3 is TGCGCCAGCAGCTGGGTAGCCTCTGGGGCCAACGTCCTGACTTTC.

At least ten counts were recorded for this clone. This chain uses TRBV5-1 with TRBJ2-1; the match to TRBD1 covers 9 bases. The trim removed 0 bases at V and 8 bases at J, leaving 9 bases unmatched. The CDR3 has 16 residues. In germline, CDR1 is SGHRS, CDR2 YFSETQ. The CDR3, as DNA: TGCGCCAGCAGCTTGGGGGACAGGGTAGACTTTGATGAGCAGTTCTTC. It is translated as CASSLGDRVDFDEQFF.

In this sample, this clone is medium-sized. The chain links TRBV12-3 or TRBV12-4 to TRBJ1-5; tentatively, D is TRBD1 (5 bases). This CDR3 has 13 amino acids. The V and J ends lost 7 bases and 5 bases respectively, with 12 bases between them. CDR3 nucleotide sequence: TGTGCCAGCAATAACAGGAAGGATCAGCCCCAGCATTTT. This translates into CASNNRKDQPQHF.

This clone has a count of ten or more. The chain employs TRBV19 and TRBJ1-5, with 9 positions matching TRBD1. Germline V lookup: CDR1 LNHDA, CDR2 SQIVND (reference sequence). With V trimmed by 4 bases and J by 4 bases, 8 bases remained unmatched. The CDR3 is made up of 16 amino acids. As DNA, the CDR3 is TGTGCCAGTAGTACAACGGGACAGGGTCGTAATCAGCCCCAGCATTTT. Protein: CASSTTGQGRNQPQHF.

This clone was seen at least ten times. V gene TRBV4-1 combines with J gene TRBJ2-3; D not certain. The CDR3 sequence is 17 residues long. The germline gives CDR1 MGHRA, CDR2 YSYEKL. The V and J ends lost 4 bases and 1 base respectively, with 18 bases between them. CDR3 protein: CASSPTPRSRGTDTQYF. Here the CDR3 DNA reads TGCGCCAGCAGCCCCACTCCCAGGTCCAGAGGCACAGATACGCAGTATTTT.

At least ten counts were recorded for this clone. This chain connects TRBV7-9 to TRBJ2-5, with a tentative D call TRBD2 (6 bases). The CDR3 has 15 amino acids. The ends were cut back, 1 base at V and 3 bases at J, with 12 bases in the middle. Germline CDR1 is SEHNR and CDR2 is FQNEAQ (reference sequence). CDR3: CASSLEGIAEETQYF. The CDR3, as DNA: TGTGCCAGCAGCTTAGAAGGGATAGCGGAAGAGACCCAGTACTTC. The full variable domain, its missing parts supplied by reference TRBV7-9 and TRBJ2-5, is DTGVSQNPRHKITKRGQNVTFRCDPISEHNRLYWYRQTLGQGPEFLTYFQNEAQLEKSRLLSDRFSAERPKGSFSTLEIQRTEQGDSAMYLCASSLEGIAEETQYFGPGTRLLVL.

This clone was counted between two and nine times. The rearrangement links TRBV7-8 to TRBJ1-6; D ambiguous. Germline V lookup: CDR1 SGHVS, CDR2 FQNEAQ. CDR3 length: 12 amino acids. With 5 bases removed from V and 6 bases from J, the gap between germline ends came to 5 bases. The CDR3 nucleotides are TGTGCCAGCAGCAACAGTAATTCACCCCTCCACTTT. Protein sequence: CASSNSNSPLHF.

For this clone: The junction departs from germline at one end; a sequencing error may be responsible. The rearrangement links TRBV20-1 to TRBJ1-2; tentatively, D is TRBD1 (6 bases). This CDR3 comprises 15 residues. Germline V lookup: CDR1 DFQATT, CDR2 SNEGSKA (reference sequence). Written as DNA, the CDR3 is TGCAGTGCTGGAGAGTCTCCGACAGGCTCTTATGGCTACACCTTC. It is translated as CSAGESPTGSYGYTF.

This sequence joins TRBV6-2 or TRBV6-3 and TRBJ2-7, with 7 nucleotides matching TRBD1. The junction had 8 bases not matched to a gene; V was cut back by 6 bases and J by 9 bases. The CDR3 has 12 residues. Germline CDR1 MNHEY, CDR2 SVGEGT. The DNA of the CDR3 is TGTGCCAGCAGAACAGGGGTCAAGGGGCAGTACTTC. It specifies CASRTGVKGQYF.

A remark on this clone: One end of the junction does not line up with germline, which may come from a read error. This chain uses TRBV5-1 with TRBJ2-1; unclear D gene. This CDR3 region has 15 residues. CDR1 and CDR2 (germline): SGHRS, YFSETQ. CDR3: CASSLDGSPYDEQFF. CDR3 coding DNA: TGCGCCAGCAGCTTGGATGGGTCCCCCTACGATGAGCAGTTCTTC.

This clone was seen many times. Other DNA sequences in the same sample also yield this CDR3. The rearrangement uses TRBV5-1 and TRBJ2-5; a weak D match, TRBD2 (6 bases). This CDR3 has 15 residues. The V gene's germline CDR1 is SGHRS and CDR2 YFSETQ. V lost 1 base to trimming and J lost 5 bases, with 15 bases between them. The CDR3 loop is CASSLKPSVGETQYF. The CDR3 DNA sequence: TGCGCCAGCAGCTTGAAGCCTAGCGTAGGGGAGACCCAGTACTTC.

J is TRBJ2-2 and V is TRBV12-3 or TRBV12-4; a weak D match, TRBD2 (6 bases). The V end lost 3 bases, the J end lost 6 bases, and 8 bases lay between the germline ends. The CDR3 extends over 13 amino acids. The CDR3 region is CASSFSGAGELFF. The CDR3 DNA reads TGTGCCAGCAGTTTCTCGGGGGCCGGGGAGCTGTTTTTT.

This clone was counted ten times or more. This may be a read error, as it is one base from a much larger clone. The V gene is TRBV16, the J gene TRBJ1-1; 9 bases are shared with TRBD1. The CDR3 runs 16 residues. Germline values: CDR1 KGHSY, CDR2 FQNENV. In nucleotides, the CDR3 is TGTGCCAGCAGCCGCCGGATCGGACAGGGGAACCCTGAAGCTTTCTTT. It is translated as CASSRRIGQGNPEAFF.

This clone was seen ten or more times. Written as DNA, the CDR3 is TGCGCCAGCAGCCCACGTCATCCTTCAGAGACCCAGTACTTC. As protein: CASSPRHPSETQYF. The chain carries TRBV5-1 and TRBJ2-5; the D is unclear. Germline V gives CDR1 SGHRS, CDR2 YFSETQ. This CDR3 contains 14 residues. Deletions cut 4 bases from V and 4 bases from J, with 14 bases between.

In its sample, this clone was seen many times. The gene calls are TRBV20-1 and TRBJ2-5; no firm D call. There are 14 residues in the CDR3. Trimming shortened V by 2 bases and J by 2 bases, and 12 bases separated the two germline ends. CDR1 is DFQATT and CDR2 is SNEGSKA in the germline V gene (reference sequence). The DNA for the CDR3 is TGCAGTGCTAGATATCCAGGCATACAAGAGACCCAGTACTTC. Its translation: CSARYPGIQETQYF.

The rearrangement uses TRBV20-1 and TRBJ2-7, with TRBD1 matching 11 bases. Trimming removed 6 bases from V and 4 bases from J; junction bases left unmatched: 5. CDR1 and CDR2 from the germline V gene are DFQATT and SNEGSKA (reference sequence). The CDR3 spans 13 residues. The chain's CDR3 is CSAAGTGGYEQYF. The CDR3, as DNA: TGCAGTGCCGCCGGGACAGGGGGTTACGAGCAGTACTTC.

A few counts support this clone. The chain recombines TRBV24-1 with TRBJ1-5; D call uncertain. This CDR3 is 13 amino acids long. In germline, CDR1 is KGHDR, CDR2 SFDVKD. V gave up 7 bases and J gave up 11 bases, with 17 bases separating them. For the CDR3, the DNA is TGTGCCACCAGGGCGAGGGTGGGTAAGACCCAGCATTTT. Amino acids: CATRARVGKTQHF.

This clone has a count of ten or more. The chain employs TRBV28 and TRBJ2-7; TRBD1 agrees at 7 bases. The germline gives CDR1 MDHEN, CDR2 SYDVKM. The CDR3 is made up of 15 amino acids. J gave up 2 bases and V 4 bases, and 8 bases lay outside the gene matches. CDR3 sequence (DNA): TGTGCCAGCAGTTCCTCCCGGGACAGACCCTACGAGCAGTACTTC. It encodes CASSSSRDRPYEQYF.

A few counts support this clone. The chain couples TRBV6-2 or TRBV6-3 to TRBJ2-2, with D maybe TRBD2 (6 bases). CDR3 length equals 15 residues. Germline loops: CDR1 MNHEY, CDR2 SVGEGT. Trimming left V 6 bases short and J 3 bases short, with 14 bases between. The chain's CDR3 is CASSLAGRDTGELFF. Here the CDR3 DNA reads TGTGCCAGCAGCCTAGCCGGGAGAGACACCGGGGAGCTGTTTTTT.

There are many counts of this clone. V and J are TRBV20-1 and TRBJ2-1; 7 nucleotides align to TRBD2. CDR3 size: 16 residues. Germline V gene sequence: CDR1 DFQATT, CDR2 SNEGSKA (reference sequence). Trimming cost V 3 bases and J 6 bases; bases outside gene matches: 14. As DNA, the CDR3 is TGCAGTGCTAGGGCCCGGCAGCGGGGTCGTGGCAATGAGCAGTTCTTC. Translating it yields CSARARQRGRGNEQFF.